The 13 T cell receptor beta chains listed next were all sequenced from one sample in a study of cytomegalovirus exposure and HLA in healthy donors. Amplification used 60 Vbeta primers and 13 Jbeta primers. Produced via immunoSEQ multiplex PCR; TCRdb's table is partial and in-frame only. The repertoire holds tens of thousands of clones, with around 74% as singletons. Source material: PBMCs. These receptors were collected from a young man in good health and CMV-seronegative.

V is TRBV28 and J is TRBJ2-7; D gene uncertain. The CDR3 is 14 amino acids. Trimming pared 6 bases from V and 2 bases from J, leaving 14 bases between. Germline V lookup: CDR1 MDHEN, CDR2 SYDVKM. This chain's CDR3 is CASSRRQETYEQYF. The CDR3 DNA sequence: TGTGCCAGCAGCCGACGGCAGGAAACCTACGAGCAGTACTTC.

The rearrangement uses TRBV7-9 and TRBJ2-5; possibly TRBD1 for D (6 bases). This CDR3 spans 18 amino acids. Trimming cost V 1 base and J 5 bases, with 23 bases left between them. Germline-derived CDR1 and CDR2 are SEHNR and FQNEAQ (reference sequence). The CDR3 nucleotides read TGTGCCAGCAGCTTAGGGGGGTCGGCAGGGGATGCGACGGAGACCCAGTACTTC. Protein: CASSLGGSAGDATETQYF.

This rearrangement joins TRBV6-1 to TRBJ2-7; 10 nucleotides line up with TRBD2. The CDR3 has 20 residues. Trimming removed 4 bases from V and 5 bases from J; junction bases left unmatched: 23. Germline-derived CDR1 and CDR2 are MNHNS and SASEGT. The CDR3 reads CASSGGVSGTSEGRAHEQYF. DNA of the CDR3: TGTGCCAGCAGTGGAGGGGTGTCCGGGACTAGCGAGGGGAGGGCCCACGAGCAGTACTTC.

Note on this clone: One end of the junction fails to match germline, which may point to a read error. V gene TRBV6-1 combines with J gene TRBJ1-1; D not certain. Germline loops: CDR1 MNHNS, CDR2 SASEGT. The CDR3 loop spans 14 amino acids. The CDR3 is CASREDGRNTEAFF. The CDR3 DNA sequence: TGTGCCAGCAGGGAAGACGGTCGGAACACTGAAGCTTTCTTT.

V gene TRBV12-5 combines with J gene TRBJ1-1, with 7 bases matching TRBD1. The length of the CDR3 is 14 residues. In germline, CDR1 is LGHNT, CDR2 FRNRAP. The J segment lost 6 bases and the V segment lost 2 bases, leaving 6 bases of the junction unmatched. For the CDR3, the DNA is TGTGCTAGTGGTTTGCAGGGGGATTCCTCTGAAGCTTTCTTT. Translated, it gives CASGLQGDSSEAFF.

V usage is TRBV28 and J usage is TRBJ2-3; 10 bases match TRBD2. Losses at the gene ends were 3 bases for V and 0 bases for J; bases not matched to a gene: 3. CDR1 MDHEN and CDR2 SYDVKM come from the germline V gene. CDR3 length: 16 amino acids. CDR3 region: CASSFGLAASTDTQYF. CDR3 bases: TGTGCCAGCAGTTTCGGACTAGCGGCTAGCACAGATACGCAGTATTTT.

The V call is TRBV28, the J call TRBJ1-1; TRBD1 agrees at 12 bases. Per the germline V gene, CDR1 is MDHEN and CDR2 is SYDVKM. The CDR3 sequence is 14 residues long. Trimming took 5 bases from V and 6 from J; bases not matched to a gene: 4. DNA for the CDR3: TGTGCCAGCAGTACACGGGACAGGGGGCCTGAAGCTTTCTTT. This sequence encodes CASSTRDRGPEAFF.

This chain connects TRBV5-1 to TRBJ2-7; D call uncertain. The germline V and J ends were trimmed by 1 base and 4 bases, with 12 bases remaining between them. The germline gives CDR1 SGHRS, CDR2 YFSETQ. This CDR3 is 14 amino acids long. The CDR3 reads CASSLTEPTYEQYF. CDR3 bases: TGCGCCAGCAGCTTGACGGAGCCGACTTACGAGCAGTACTTC.

This clone was counted only a few times. The chain combines TRBV27 with TRBJ2-1; a possible D gene is TRBD1 (5 bases). The length of the CDR3 is 14 residues. From germline, CDR1 is MNHEY and CDR2 SMNVEV (reference sequence). Trimming pared 7 bases from V and 3 bases from J, leaving 13 bases between. This CDR3 is CASIQGAGYNEQFF. In DNA, the CDR3 is TGTGCCAGCATCCAAGGGGCTGGCTACAATGAGCAGTTCTTC.

The gene calls are TRBV19 and TRBJ1-2; D gene ambiguous. The V end was cut by 5 bases, the J end by 4 bases, with 17 bases between. Germline loops: CDR1 LNHDA, CDR2 SQIVND (reference sequence). The CDR3 has 15 residues. The DNA of the CDR3 is TGTGCCAGTAGTGCGGAGGGCAGATTCACCTATGGCTACACCTTC. This sequence encodes CASSAEGRFTYGYTF.

This sequence joins TRBV21-1 and TRBJ2-6; the table calls TRBD2, which could not be checked here. TRBV21-1 is classified as a pseudogene. The CDR3 has 15 residues. The CDR3 loop reads CASSNYYGSPNVLTF. The CDR3 nucleotides read TGTGCCAGCAGCAATTACTACGGAAGCCCCAACGTCCTGACTTTC.

The chain recombines TRBV5-6 with TRBJ2-5; perhaps TRBD2 as D (7 bases). V was shortened by 7 bases and J by 5 bases, with 12 bases between the two germline ends. The V gene's germline CDR1 is SGHDT and CDR2 YYEEEE. The CDR3 is 12 amino acids. CDR3: CASAGAGETQYF. The CDR3 bases are TGTGCCAGCGCGGGGGCAGGGGAGACCCAGTACTTC.

The rearrangement uses TRBV14 and TRBJ2-1; 13 bases agree with TRBD2. Germline V gene sequence: CDR1 SGHDN, CDR2 FVKESK. J lost 8 bases, V lost 7 bases, and 8 bases had no gene match. The CDR3 has 15 residues. The chain's CDR3 is CASTSTSGRRDEQFF. The CDR3 nucleotides are TGTGCCAGCACCTCGACTAGCGGGAGGCGTGATGAGCAGTTCTTC. The full variable domain, its missing parts supplied by reference TRBV14 and TRBJ2-1, is EAGVTQFPSHSVIEKGQTVTLRCDPISGHDNLYWYRRVMGKEIKFLLHFVKESKQDESGMPNNRFLAERTGGTYSTLKVQPAELEDSGVYFCASTSTSGRRDEQFFGPGTRLTVL.